This TCR beta chain came from a study of graft-versus-host responses after intestinal transplantation. Study-wide background: The transplants performed in recipients were multivisceral, liver-intestinal, or isolated intestinal. Once they had received anti-thymocyte globulin induction, all recipients took tacrolimus and steroids for roughly three years. The study, taken as a whole, reports: GvH clones occurred in recipient marrow; some first appeared in ileum or blood. Allograft clonal ratios (graft-versus-host to host-versus-graft) were high in patients who had graft-donor T cell macrochimerism.

CDR1 MNHEY and CDR2 SMNVEV come from the germline V gene (reference sequence). With 6 bases clipped from V and 7 bases from J, the junction kept 11 bases outside the gene matches. The CDR3 covers 15 residues. Measured with immunoSEQ multiplex PCR; TCRdb has only the in-frame clones, and not every one. The sample carries about 96,000 clones, more than 85% recorded once. Worth noting for this clone: Its antigen is as yet unknown.

The specimen comprised unstimulated CD4+ T cells sorted from spleen or lymph node cells, sampled before intestinal transplant. The chain joins TRBV27 to TRBJ2-1; 8 positions agree with TRBD2. This clonotype originated in a human donor who received an intestinal transplant. In DNA, the CDR3 is TGTGCCAGCAGGCCAACTAGCGGCGGGGTTAATGAGCAGTTCTTC. Translated, it gives CASRPTSGGVNEQFF.